These 15 T cell receptor beta chains were all obtained from the same sample, sequenced in a study of breast tumors, draining lymph nodes, adjacent tissues (dated by TCRdb to 2015 to 2016). Receptors were amplified or captured by multiplex PCR. The instrument was an Illumina HiSeq 2000. The public reads were reanalyzed by TCRdb: fastp trimming at Q25, MiXCR alignment, in-frame beta chains only. Each entry is one CDR3 protein sequence, shown with its most common DNA and genes. The sample table contains 60,000 to 65,000 distinct CDR3 sequences; only one count was recorded for approximately 57% of them. Around 20% of the sample comes from the top ten. The sequencing sample was made of breast tumor tissue. The origin of the receptors is a female donor with breast cancer. Some clones in this sample may be carry-over from other donors' samples.

This clonotype was seen at least ten times. This may stem from a read error, because a much larger clone lies one nucleotide away. The rearrangement joins TRBV2 to TRBJ2-5; D might be TRBD1 (6 bases). Germline V CDR1 and CDR2: SNHLY, FYNNEI. The CDR3 contains 18 residues. This CDR3 is CASSGPLPTQGSQETHYF. CDR3 sequence (DNA): TGTGCCAGCAGCGGGCCCTTGCCAACACAGGGATCCCAAGAGACCCACTACTTC.

The V gene is TRBV5-1, the J gene TRBJ2-2, with a weak D call TRBD1 (6 bases). Looked up from germline, CDR1 is SGHRS and CDR2 is YFSETQ. V lost 0 bases and J 5 bases, leaving 11 bases between the germline ends. The CDR3 is 15 amino acids. For the CDR3, the DNA is TGCGCCAGCAGCTTGGCCCAGGGGCTTACCGGGGAGCTGTTTTTT. Translated: CASSLAQGLTGELFF. The full variable domain, with the rest looked up from reference TRBV5-1 and TRBJ2-2, is KAGVTQTPRYLIKTRGQQVTLSCSPISGHRSVSWYQQTPGQGLQFLFEYFSETQRNKGNFPGRFSGRQFSNSRSEMNVSTLELGDSALYLCASSLAQGLTGELFFGEGSRLTVL.

The chain has TRBV20-1 and TRBJ1-2, with D hard to call. Germline CDR1 reads DFQATT; CDR2 reads SNEGSKA (reference sequence). This CDR3 region has 16 residues. Trimming shortened V by 0 bases and J by 7 bases, and 21 bases separated the two germline ends. The CDR3 spells CSARDGLEFSLGGYTF. The CDR3 DNA follows: TGCAGTGCTAGAGATGGTTTAGAGTTCTCGTTAGGTGGCTACACCTTC.

This chain joins TRBV10-3 and TRBJ1-6; D uncertain. CDR1 ENHRY and CDR2 SYGVKD come from the germline V gene. The germline V and J ends were trimmed by 6 bases and 0 bases, with 3 bases remaining between them. The CDR3 has 13 amino acids. The CDR3 region has the DNA TGTGCCATCAGGAGCTCCTATAATTCACCCCTCCACTTT. Its protein is CAIRSSYNSPLHF.

This clonotype was picked up many times. This sequence joins TRBV20-1 and TRBJ2-5; the match to TRBD2 covers 14 bases. The CDR3 sequence is 19 residues long. Germline V CDR1 and CDR2: DFQATT, SNEGSKA (reference sequence). Losses at the gene ends were 4 bases for V and 4 bases for J; bases not matched to a gene: 17. This CDR3 is CSATSTSGRARAGGETQYF. CDR3 DNA sequence: TGCAGTGCTACCTCGACTAGCGGGAGGGCCCGGGCAGGAGGAGAGACCCAGTACTTC.

The rearrangement uses TRBV3-1 and TRBJ1-6; TRBD1 is a possible D gene (5 bases). CDR1 is LGHDT and CDR2 is YNNKEL in the germline V gene (reference sequence). Trimming shortened V by 1 base and J by 9 bases, and 10 bases separated the two germline ends. The CDR3 length is 14 residues. In DNA form, the CDR3 reads TGTGCCAGCAGCCAAGCCTCCGGGGGTTCACCCCTCCACTTT. Its protein is CASSQASGGSPLHF.

V gene TRBV29-1 combines with J gene TRBJ2-2, with a tentative D call TRBD1 (5 bases). Germline V gene lookup returns CDR1 SQVTM and CDR2 ANQGSEA. This CDR3 comprises 14 residues. V shed 6 bases and J shed 0 bases, with 11 bases lying between them. This chain's CDR3 is CSVSGFANTGELFF. The CDR3 DNA is TGCAGCGTCTCAGGGTTCGCGAACACCGGGGAGCTGTTTTTT.

This clonotype has a handful of counts. The chain joins TRBV20-1 to TRBJ2-3; 7 positions match TRBD2. The CDR3 is 15 residues long. Germline loops: CDR1 DFQATT, CDR2 SNEGSKA (reference sequence). V was pared by 0 bases and J by 4 bases, with 7 bases of the junction left unmatched. CDR3: CSARDPGGRADTQYF. The CDR3 DNA sequence: TGCAGTGCTAGAGACCCGGGGGGAAGGGCAGATACGCAGTATTTT.

This clonotype was counted ten times or more. The V and J genes are TRBV2 and TRBJ2-1; D is uncertain. Germline CDR1 SNHLY, CDR2 FYNNEI. With 2 bases removed from V and 5 bases from J, the gap between germline ends came to 22 bases. This CDR3 spans 18 amino acids. The CDR3 region has the DNA TGTGCCAGCAGTGAAAGTCACGATCTGTGGGAAAGCGACAATGAGCAGTTCTTC. It translates to CASSESHDLWESDNEQFF.

The rearrangement joins TRBV10-2 to TRBJ1-4; D is undetermined. V was trimmed by 4 bases and J by 4 bases, leaving 7 bases between them. The CDR3 spans 13 residues. Germline V gene data show CDR1 as WSHSY and CDR2 as SAAADI. In nucleotides, the CDR3 is TGCGCCAGCAGTGCAGACCGTAATGAAAAACTGTTTTTT. Translating it yields CASSADRNEKLFF.

With regard to this clonotype: The junction departs from germline at one end; a sequencing error may be responsible. The J gene is TRBJ2-1, the V gene TRBV7-9; 9 bases are a match to TRBD1. The CDR3 runs 15 residues. Germline CDR1 SEHNR, CDR2 FQNEAQ (reference sequence). The CDR3 loop reads CASSPGSGTGNEQLF. The CDR3 nucleotides read TGTGCCAGCAGCCCCGGATCCGGGACAGGGAATGAGCAGCTCTTC.

V and J are TRBV12-3 or TRBV12-4 and TRBJ2-2; maybe TRBD2 (5 bases). The CDR3 consists of 16 residues. V shed 6 bases and J shed 1 base, with 15 bases lying between them. CDR3 loop: CASRRAAGVNTGELFF. CDR3 coding DNA: TGTGCCAGCAGACGAGCGGCAGGAGTGAACACCGGGGAGCTGTTTTTT.

This chain connects TRBV7-6 to TRBJ1-2; D is undetermined. Germline CDR1 SGHVS, CDR2 FNYEAQ. Trimming took 5 bases from V and 0 from J, leaving 10 bases between them. This CDR3 has 14 residues. The CDR3 region has the DNA TGTGCCAGCAGCAGACTGTCGTCTAACTATGGCTACACCTTC. It specifies CASSRLSSNYGYTF.

At least ten counts were recorded for this clonotype. The chain has TRBV7-9 and TRBJ1-1, with D hard to call. The CDR3 totals 15 residues. V shed 1 base and J shed 4 bases, with 13 bases lying between them. Germline values: CDR1 SEHNR, CDR2 FQNEAQ (reference sequence). This CDR3 reads CASSLGVGLSTEAFF. The DNA for the CDR3 is TGTGCCAGCAGCTTAGGGGTAGGGTTAAGCACTGAAGCTTTCTTT.

The chain recombines TRBV4-2 with TRBJ2-5; 10 bases align to TRBD2. The CDR3 is made up of 17 amino acids. The V gene's germline CDR1 is LGHNA and CDR2 YNFKEQ. The junction had 6 bases not matched to a gene; V was cut back by 0 bases and J by 2 bases. For the CDR3, the DNA is TGTGCCAGCAGCCAAGATCGGGCTAGCGGGGGACAAGAGACCCAGTACTTC. Translation: CASSQDRASGGQETQYF.